A single T cell receptor beta chain is shown here with its context. Its antigen is not identified. This sample is drawn from a study of T-cell memory formation after mild COVID-19. General study results and limits: The study found contracting CD4+ clones mainly in CM and EM and contracting CD8+ clones in EMRA. Some SARS-CoV-2-responding clones were already detected in memory before infection.

V was clipped by 2 bases and J by 6 bases, with 8 bases between them. The CDR3 is 13 amino acids. TCRdb itself ran the 5' RACE reads through MiXCR, one entry per CDR3 protein. The sample consists of around 50,000 distinct CDR3 sequences, 25% to 30% of them appearing once. J is TRBJ2-1 and V is TRBV12-3 or TRBV12-4, with D hard to call. The sample comprised PBMCs or a T cell subset sorted from them (not recorded which). The clonotype comes from a man in his late teens or twenties who had mild COVID-19 (a few samples of this study predate the infection). Cell type and time point are not known. CDR3 amino acids: CASSLFASNEQFF. The CDR3 region has the DNA TGTGCCAGCAGTTTATTCGCGAGCAATGAGCAGTTCTTC.